These 27 T cell receptor beta chains share one sample of origin, sequenced in a study of technical replicates of blood from several donors. The table came from immunoSEQ multiplex PCR; TCRdb's copy has only in-frame clones and leaves some out. The sample has 65,000 to 90,000 clones; 92% are singletons. The source material was T cells isolated from PBMCs. These receptors were collected from a human donor in good health.

The CDR3 spells CASSQGTGNNYGYTF. As DNA, the CDR3 is TGTGCCAGCAGCCAAGGGACAGGGAACAACTATGGCTACACCTTC. The chain carries TRBV7-9 and TRBJ1-2, with TRBD1 matching 9 bases. This CDR3 is built from 15 residues. Germline V gene sequence: CDR1 SEHNR, CDR2 FQNEAQ (reference sequence). Germline trimming cut 5 bases from V and 2 bases from J; bases unmatched to any gene: 6.

This clone appeared once. J is TRBJ2-5 and V is TRBV5-4, with D possibly being TRBD2 (8 bases). CDR3 length equals 20 residues. Trimming took off 3 bases at V and 5 bases at J, with 32 bases between the two ends. Germline values: CDR1 SGHNT, CDR2 YYREEE (reference sequence). The CDR3: CASSSQLFWPGRGRWETQYF. CDR3 DNA: TGTGCCAGCAGCTCCCAACTTTTCTGGCCCGGGAGGGGGCGGTGGGAGACCCAGTACTTC.

The rearrangement links TRBV21-1 to TRBJ1-2; the D call in the table, TRBD1, was not verified against the DNA. TRBV21-1 is given as a pseudogene. The CDR3 is 10 amino acids. The CDR3 DNA reads TGTGCCAGACAGGGCCATGGCTACACCTTC. Its protein product is CARQGHGYTF.

This clone was detected a few times. This chain joins TRBV7-2 and TRBJ1-2, with a weak D call TRBD1 (5 bases). CDR1 and CDR2 from the germline V gene are SGHTA and FQGNSA. The CDR3 has 13 residues. V was clipped by 5 bases and J by 8 bases, with 15 bases between them. CDR3 sequence (DNA): TGTGCCAGCAGCCCTAGGCAGGGCGGCGGCTACACCTTC. Protein product: CASSPRQGGGYTF.

The CDR3 nucleotides read TGTGCCAGTAGTATAGGGGCCGTTACCCGAAACAATGAGCAGTTCTTC. As protein: CASSIGAVTRNNEQFF. The rearrangement links TRBV19 to TRBJ2-1; no definite D call. This CDR3 has 16 residues. The V and J ends lost 1 base and 5 bases respectively, with 15 bases between them. CDR1 is LNHDA and CDR2 is SQIVND in the germline V gene (reference sequence).

The chain uses TRBV7-3 and TRBJ1-6, with unresolved D. With 5 bases removed from V and 7 bases from J, the gap between germline ends came to 15 bases. The germline gives CDR1 SGHTA, CDR2 FQGTGA. This CDR3 comprises 15 residues. The CDR3 sequence is CASSKSTLGNSPLHF. The CDR3 nucleotides read TGTGCCAGCAGCAAATCCACACTAGGGAATTCACCCCTCCACTTT.

This chain uses TRBV5-1 with TRBJ1-2; perhaps TRBD1 as D (6 bases). The germline V gene encodes CDR1 SGHRS and CDR2 YFSETQ. V dropped 4 bases and J dropped 2 bases, with 12 bases sitting between them. The CDR3 loop spans 14 amino acids. CDR3 residues: CASSLRTENYGYTF. In nucleotides, the CDR3 is TGCGCCAGCAGCCTCCGGACAGAAAACTATGGCTACACCTTC.

The V and J genes are TRBV7-9 and TRBJ2-7, with D tentatively TRBD2 (5 bases). There are 16 residues in the CDR3. The V gene's germline CDR1 is SEHNR and CDR2 FQNEAQ (reference sequence). V was pared by 5 bases and J by 2 bases, with 19 bases between. CDR3 bases: TGTGCCAGCAGCGAGGGAGAGGCAAAGGTTACCTACGAGCAGTACTTC. It codes for CASSEGEAKVTYEQYF.

The chain uses TRBV10-3 and TRBJ1-5, with 7 bases identical to TRBD1. V shed 10 bases and J 5 bases; nucleotides not matched to a gene: 5. This CDR3 is 12 amino acids long. CDR1 and CDR2 from the germline V gene are ENHRY and SYGVKD. The CDR3 here is CATQGVDQPQHF. CDR3 nucleotides: TGTGCCACCCAGGGGGTCGATCAGCCCCAGCATTTT.

This chain links TRBV7-9 with TRBJ2-5, with D maybe TRBD1 (6 bases). This CDR3 contains 12 residues. Germline V gene data show CDR1 as SEHNR and CDR2 as FQNEAQ (reference sequence). Trimming stripped 10 bases from V and 3 bases from J, with 12 bases between. The CDR3 nucleotides are TGTGCCACCACGAACAGGGAAGAGACCCAGTACTTC. Translation gives CATTNREETQYF.

The rearrangement joins TRBV5-8 to TRBJ2-1, with TRBD2 matching over 7 bases. The CDR3 is 15 amino acids. Germline V gene sequence: CDR1 SGHTS, CDR2 YDEGEE. J lost 9 bases, V lost 3 bases, and 12 bases had no gene match. In nucleotides, the CDR3 is TGTGCCAGCAGCTGGAGGCTAGCGGAGCCCAGTGAGCAGTTCTTC. Translated, it gives CASSWRLAEPSEQFF.

The chain is built from TRBV2 and TRBJ2-2; TRBD1 aligns across 7 bases. Germline CDR1 SNHLY, CDR2 FYNNEI. The CDR3 totals 14 residues. The V gene end was trimmed by 10 bases and the J gene end by 2 bases; junction bases not matched to a gene: 7. CDR3 residues: CATQTGKNTGELFF. In DNA form, the CDR3 reads TGTGCCACCCAGACAGGGAAAAACACCGGGGAGCTGTTTTTT.

The chain uses TRBV5-4 and TRBJ2-5; perhaps TRBD2 as D (6 bases). Germline V gene sequence: CDR1 SGHNT, CDR2 YYREEE (reference sequence). There are 15 residues in the CDR3. V was clipped by 4 bases and J by 5 bases, with 18 bases between them. The CDR3 protein is CASSATGGVGETQYF. In DNA, the CDR3 is TGTGCCAGCAGCGCCACTGGAGGGGTAGGCGAGACCCAGTACTTC.

The chain employs TRBV27 and TRBJ2-3, with 11 nucleotides matching TRBD2. The germline gives CDR1 MNHEY, CDR2 SMNVEV (reference sequence). The junction had 9 bases not matched to a gene; V was cut back by 2 bases and J by 5 bases. The CDR3 loop spans 17 amino acids. Here the CDR3 DNA reads TGTGCCAGCAGTTTAGTTCCGCTAGCGGGGGGTGAAGATACGCAGTATTTT. It encodes CASSLVPLAGGEDTQYF.

J is TRBJ1-2 and V is TRBV7-6, with D perhaps matching TRBD1 (6 bases). V was pared by 2 bases and J by 2 bases, with 15 bases between. The CDR3 is made up of 16 amino acids. Germline-derived CDR1 and CDR2 are SGHVS and FNYEAQ. The CDR3 DNA follows: TGTGCCAGCAGCTTAACTCCATCTGGGACAAACTATGGCTACACCTTC. This gives the protein CASSLTPSGTNYGYTF.

This chain links TRBV13 with TRBJ2-7; D might be TRBD1 (8 bases). There are 14 residues in the CDR3. Trimming pared 5 bases from V and 6 bases from J, leaving 17 bases between. In germline, CDR1 is PRHDT, CDR2 FYEKMQ (reference sequence). This CDR3 reads CASSLATGGGEQYF. For the CDR3, the DNA is TGTGCCAGCAGCCTAGCCACAGGGGGGGGCGAGCAGTACTTC.

The chain uses TRBV28 and TRBJ1-1, with D tentatively TRBD1 (5 bases). CDR3 size: 13 residues. Germline-derived CDR1 and CDR2 are MDHEN and SYDVKM. The V end was cut by 5 bases, the J end by 1 base, with 8 bases between. The CDR3 DNA is TGTGCCAGCAGTGCCACAGGGAACACTGAAGCTTTCTTT. The encoded protein is CASSATGNTEAFF.

V and J are TRBV9 and TRBJ1-1, with 7 bases fitting TRBD1. Trimming cost V 0 bases and J 1 base; bases outside gene matches: 12. The CDR3 consists of 18 residues. Germline V CDR1 and CDR2: SGDLS, YYNGEE. In DNA, the CDR3 is TGTGCCAGCAGCGTAGGGCGGACCGGGACAGCCTCGAACACTGAAGCTTTCTTT. Translation: CASSVGRTGTASNTEAFF.

This rearrangement joins TRBV5-1 to TRBJ2-1, with 9 bases aligning to TRBD2. The ends lost 4 bases at V and 7 bases at J; junction bases unmatched: 12. Germline V gene sequence: CDR1 SGHRS, CDR2 YFSETQ. The CDR3 extends over 16 amino acids. The CDR3 spells CASSLGDGTSLNEQFF. The CDR3 DNA is TGCGCCAGCAGCCTAGGAGACGGGACTAGCTTAAATGAGCAGTTCTTC.

This clone was recorded only once. The V gene is TRBV6-6, the J gene TRBJ1-4, with a possible D match to TRBD1 (5 bases). This CDR3 contains 13 residues. CDR1 and CDR2 (germline): MNHNY, SVGAGI (reference sequence). V was trimmed by 6 bases and J by 4 bases, leaving 9 bases between them. The CDR3: CASRTEYNEKLFF. The CDR3 DNA follows: TGTGCCAGCAGGACAGAGTATAATGAAAAACTGTTTTTT.

V and J are TRBV18 and TRBJ1-1; D uncertain. The CDR3 is 13 residues long. The germline CDR1 and CDR2 sequences are KGHSH and LQKENI. V gave up 6 bases and J gave up 3 bases, with 11 bases separating them. The CDR3 sequence is CASSPGWDTEAFF. As DNA, the CDR3 is TGTGCCAGCTCCCCGGGTTGGGACACTGAAGCTTTCTTT.

The CDR3 sequence: CASSSTSPIVHEKLFF. CDR3 bases: TGTGCCAGCAGCTCCACTTCCCCTATCGTCCATGAAAAACTGTTTTTT. The chain employs TRBV5-6 and TRBJ1-4; the D is unclear. This CDR3 contains 16 residues. Germline-derived CDR1 and CDR2 are SGHDT and YYEEEE. V was trimmed by 3 bases and J by 6 bases, leaving 18 bases between them.

This clone was found once. This rearrangement joins TRBV6-5 to TRBJ2-1; 8 bases match TRBD2. The V gene's germline CDR1 is MNHEY and CDR2 SVGAGI. CDR3 length: 15 residues. Trimming at V came to 5 bases and at J to 2 bases, leaving 5 bases not matched to a gene. The CDR3 loop is CASSLAGLAYNEQFF. The DNA of the CDR3 is TGTGCCAGCAGTCTAGCGGGCCTGGCCTACAATGAGCAGTTCTTC.

V usage is TRBV27 and J usage is TRBJ1-2; 9 bases match TRBD1. The trim removed 4 bases at V and 3 bases at J, leaving 6 bases unmatched. This CDR3 spans 15 amino acids. In germline, CDR1 is MNHEY, CDR2 SMNVEV (reference sequence). CDR3 protein: CASSSGTGPHYGYTF. The CDR3 coding sequence is TGTGCCAGCAGTTCAGGGACAGGGCCTCACTATGGCTACACCTTC.

This chain links TRBV5-1 with TRBJ2-7; TRBD2 matches at 9 bases. This CDR3 region has 17 residues. Per germline, CDR1 SGHRS and CDR2 YFSETQ. Trimming took 0 bases from V and 5 from J; bases not matched to a gene: 12. The CDR3 nucleotides are TGCGCCAGCAGCTTGGTAGTAGGCGTAGCGGGAGAGGACGAGCAGTACTTC. This translates into CASSLVVGVAGEDEQYF. Full variable domain (outside the CDR3, taken from reference TRBV5-1 and TRBJ2-7): KAGVTQTPRYLIKTRGQQVTLSCSPISGHRSVSWYQQTPGQGLQFLFEYFSETQRNKGNFPGRFSGRQFSNSRSEMNVSTLELGDSALYLCASSLVVGVAGEDEQYFGPGTRLTVT.

The genes are TRBV7-8 and TRBJ2-7, with D possibly matching TRBD1 (6 bases). Germline V lookup: CDR1 SGHVS, CDR2 FQNEAQ. V dropped 1 base and J dropped 5 bases, with 9 bases sitting between them. The CDR3 is 13 amino acids. DNA for the CDR3: TGTGCCAGCAGCTTAGGGGGGACAAACGAGCAGTACTTC. It yields the protein CASSLGGTNEQYF.

The chain recombines TRBV19 with TRBJ2-7; tentative D call: TRBD1 (5 bases). The CDR3 runs 15 residues. Looked up from germline, CDR1 is LNHDA and CDR2 is SQIVND (reference sequence). V was pared by 6 bases and J by 0 bases, with 15 bases between. The CDR3 loop is CASRRDRSASYEQYF. CDR3 nucleotide sequence: TGTGCCAGTAGGAGAGACAGATCTGCCTCCTACGAGCAGTACTTC.